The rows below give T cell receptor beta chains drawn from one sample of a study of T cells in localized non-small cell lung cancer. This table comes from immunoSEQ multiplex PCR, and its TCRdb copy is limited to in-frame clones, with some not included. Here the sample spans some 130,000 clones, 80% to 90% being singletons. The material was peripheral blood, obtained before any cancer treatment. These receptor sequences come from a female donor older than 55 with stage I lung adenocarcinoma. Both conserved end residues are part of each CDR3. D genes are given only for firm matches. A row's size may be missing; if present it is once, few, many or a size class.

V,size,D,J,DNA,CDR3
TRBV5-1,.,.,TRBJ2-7,TGCGCCAGCAGCTTGGGACTGACCTACGAGCAGTACTTC,CASSLGLTYEQYF
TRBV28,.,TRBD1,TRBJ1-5,TGTGCCAGCAGCCGACAACATAGACAGGGAAACAATCAGCCCCAGCATTTT,CASSRQHRQGNNQPQHF
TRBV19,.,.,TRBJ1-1,TGTGCCAGTAGACCGACCGGCAGCCGCACTGAAGCTTTCTTT,CASRPTGSRTEAFF
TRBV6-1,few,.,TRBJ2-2,TGTGCCAGCAGTGCCCTCGTTGGCGGGGAGCTGTTTTTT,CASSALVGGELFF
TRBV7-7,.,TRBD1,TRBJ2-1,TGTGCTAGCAGCGGGGGACAGGGGGCGAGCTTTGAGCAGTTCTTC,CASSGGQGASFEQFF
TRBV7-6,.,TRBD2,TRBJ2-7,TGTGCCAGCAGCTTACTTTTAGCGGGGAGCTCCTACGAGCAGTACTTC,CASSLLLAGSSYEQYF
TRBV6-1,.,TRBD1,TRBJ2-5,TGTGCCAGCAGTGAAGCAGCTGGACAGGGGCTGGAGACCCAGTACTTC,CASSEAAGQGLETQYF
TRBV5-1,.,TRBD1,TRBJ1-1,TGCGCCAGCAGCACCGGGACAGGGGTTTCGGGTACTGAAGCTTTCTTT,CASSTGTGVSGTEAFF
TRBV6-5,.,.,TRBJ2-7,TGTGCCAGCAGCTACCGGGAAGGGACCACCCGCGAGCAGTACTTC,CASSYREGTTREQYF
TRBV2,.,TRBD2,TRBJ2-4,TGTGCCAGCAGTAATAGCGGGAGGGACATTCAGTACTTC,CASSNSGRDIQYF
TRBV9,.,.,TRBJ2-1,TGTGCCAGCAGCGTAGCTCTCCTAGGGAATGAGCAGTTCTTC,CASSVALLGNEQFF
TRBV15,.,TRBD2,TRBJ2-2,TGTGCCACCAGCAGGGGGGGGGTTGACACCGGGGAGCTGTTTTTT,CATSRGGVDTGELFF